The clone carrying this T cell receptor (beta chain) was counted at least ten times. Its matching antigen is unknown. Via MiXCR, TCRdb re-called the reads, giving one row per CDR3 protein. This table holds about 310,000 distinct CDR3 sequences, 17% found once. The V gene's germline CDR1 is SGHTA and CDR2 FQGNSA. V shed 4 bases and J 2 bases; nucleotides not matched to a gene: 3. The CDR3 has 14 residues. This sample was taken from a study of T cell repertoires in cytomegalovirus infection. Study-level background: CMV infection and matching HLA type were both indicated by public TCR beta signatures.

Findings and limits, study-wide: Using cumulative public TCR beta family frequency, the authors identified those who carried CMV together with the relevant HLA. Ex vivo, HLA-C-restricted CMV-specific TCR beta clonotypes prevailed over the rest of the response.

The rearrangement links TRBV7-2 to TRBJ1-2; 8 positions match TRBD1. The source material was PBMCs. This sequence was found in a human donor in good health (CMV status not recorded). Some clones in this sample may be carry-over from other donors' samples. CDR3 residues: CASSSTGENYGYTF. The CDR3 DNA reads TGTGCCAGCAGCTCGACAGGGGAGAACTATGGCTACACCTTC.